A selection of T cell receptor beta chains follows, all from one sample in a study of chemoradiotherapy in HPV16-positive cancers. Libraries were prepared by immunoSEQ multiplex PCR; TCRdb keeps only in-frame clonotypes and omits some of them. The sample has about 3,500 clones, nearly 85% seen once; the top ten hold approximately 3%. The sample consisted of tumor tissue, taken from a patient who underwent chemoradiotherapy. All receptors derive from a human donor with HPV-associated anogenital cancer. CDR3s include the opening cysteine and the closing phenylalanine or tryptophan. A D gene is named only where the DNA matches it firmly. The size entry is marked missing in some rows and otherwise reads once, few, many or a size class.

CDR3 protein: CASRETAEGPQHF
CDR3 DNA: TGTGCCAGCAGAGAGACAGCAGAGGGGCCCCAGCATTTT
D gene: NA
clone size: NA
V gene: TRBV6-1
J gene: TRBJ1-5

CDR3 protein: CASSLSRGQGGEADTQYF
CDR3 DNA: TGTGCCAGCAGCTTAAGTCGGGGACAAGGGGGAGAGGCAGATACGCAGTATTTT
D gene: NA
clone size: NA
V gene: TRBV7-3
J gene: TRBJ2-3

CDR3 protein: CASSMLGQADTQYF
CDR3 DNA: TGTGCCAGTAGTATGTTGGGGCAGGCAGATACGCAGTATTTT
D gene: NA
clone size: NA
V gene: TRBV19
J gene: TRBJ2-3

CDR3 protein: CASSLVIGGEGDTQYF
CDR3 DNA: TGTGCCAGCAGCTTGGTCATAGGGGGGGAGGGAGATACGCAGTATTTT
D gene: NA
clone size: NA
V gene: TRBV5-5
J gene: TRBJ2-3

CDR3 protein: CASSFWRDRVSRELFF
CDR3 DNA: TGTGCCAGCAGCTTCTGGCGGGACAGGGTGAGCCGGGAGCTGTTTTTT
D gene: TRBD1
clone size: NA
V gene: TRBV5-6
J gene: TRBJ2-2

CDR3 protein: CSVRTQVVSGYTF
CDR3 DNA: TGCAGCGTCAGGACGCAGGTCGTGAGTGGCTACACCTTC
D gene: NA
clone size: NA
V gene: TRBV29-1
J gene: TRBJ1-2

CDR3 protein: CASSEGPWTEAFF
CDR3 DNA: TGTGCCAGCAGTGAGGGCCCTTGGACTGAAGCTTTCTTT
D gene: NA
clone size: NA
V gene: TRBV2
J gene: TRBJ1-1

CDR3 protein: CASSYRGLGYTF
CDR3 DNA: TGTGCCAGCAGTTACAGGGGGCTTGGCTACACCTTC
D gene: TRBD1
clone size: NA
V gene: TRBV6-6
J gene: TRBJ1-2

CDR3 protein: CSVEITGTGQYF
CDR3 DNA: TGCAGCGTTGAAATTACAGGGACGGGGCAGTACTTC
D gene: NA
clone size: NA
V gene: TRBV29-1
J gene: TRBJ2-7

CDR3 protein: CASSLRAPSTDTQYF
CDR3 DNA: TGTGCCAGCAGCTTAAGGGCGCCTAGCACAGATACGCAGTATTTT
D gene: NA
clone size: NA
V gene: TRBV7-9
J gene: TRBJ2-3

CDR3 protein: CASSLGALEHEQFF
CDR3 DNA: TGCGCCAGCAGCTTGGGAGCCCTAGAGCATGAGCAGTTCTTC
D gene: NA
clone size: once
V gene: TRBV5-1
J gene: TRBJ2-1

CDR3 protein: CASRLNGDSPEAFF
CDR3 DNA: TGTGCCAGCAGACTAAACGGGGATAGCCCTGAAGCTTTCTTT
D gene: NA
clone size: NA
V gene: TRBV7-9
J gene: TRBJ1-1

CDR3 protein: CASSDGQGSYGYTF
CDR3 DNA: TGTGCCAGCAGTGACGGACAGGGATCCTATGGCTACACCTTC
D gene: TRBD1
clone size: NA
V gene: TRBV6-4
J gene: TRBJ1-2

CDR3 protein: CASSVTLVSGQGGKEQYF
CDR3 DNA: TGTGCCAGCAGCGTCACGCTGGTCTCAGGACAGGGAGGAAAGGAGCAGTACTTC
D gene: TRBD1
clone size: once
V gene: TRBV11-2
J gene: TRBJ2-7

CDR3 protein: CASSPQGGAGQPQHF
CDR3 DNA: TGTGCCAGCAGCCCCCAAGGGGGGGCTGGTCAGCCCCAGCATTTT
D gene: NA
clone size: NA
V gene: TRBV7-2
J gene: TRBJ1-5

CDR3 protein: CASSLAAGAFTDTQYF
CDR3 DNA: TGTGCCAGCAGCTTAGCAGCGGGGGCCTTCACAGATACGCAGTATTTT
D gene: TRBD2
clone size: few
V gene: TRBV7-2
J gene: TRBJ2-3

CDR3 protein: CASSLEGAGKLFF
CDR3 DNA: TGTGCCAGCAGCTTAGAAGGGGCTGGAAAACTGTTTTTT
D gene: NA
clone size: NA
V gene: TRBV7-2
J gene: TRBJ1-4

CDR3 protein: CASSQVASGLYEQYF
CDR3 DNA: TGCGCCAGCAGCCAAGTTGCTAGCGGGCTCTACGAGCAGTACTTC
D gene: TRBD2
clone size: once
V gene: TRBV4-1
J gene: TRBJ2-7

CDR3 protein: CASSRNQGNYGYTF
CDR3 DNA: TGTGCCAGCAGCCGAAATCAGGGGAACTATGGCTACACCTTC
D gene: NA
clone size: NA
V gene: TRBV27
J gene: TRBJ1-2

CDR3 protein: CASSLYPDMDSPLHF
CDR3 DNA: TGTGCCAGCAGTTTATATCCAGATATGGATTCACCCCTCCACTTT
D gene: NA
clone size: few
V gene: TRBV27
J gene: TRBJ1-6

CDR3 protein: CASSDSTNNYGYTF
CDR3 DNA: TGTGCCAGCTCAGACAGCACGAATAACTATGGCTACACCTTC
D gene: NA
clone size: NA
V gene: TRBV18
J gene: TRBJ1-2

CDR3 protein: CASSPNPQRHSGNTIYF
CDR3 DNA: TGTGCCAGCAGCCCGAACCCCCAGCGTCACTCTGGAAACACCATATATTTT
D gene: NA
clone size: NA
V gene: TRBV4-2
J gene: TRBJ1-3